A selection of T cell receptor beta chains follows, all from one sample in a study of shared clonotypes between healthy human individuals. Measured with immunoSEQ multiplex PCR; TCRdb has only the in-frame clones, and not every one. The table has 2,500,000 or so clones, 93% seen once. Specimen: naive CD4+ T cells from PBMCs. The receptors stem from a man aged 18 to 29 in good health. Some clones in this sample may be carry-over from other donors' samples. The CDR3 runs from the conserved cysteine through the conserved F or W. A D gene is named only where the DNA matches it firmly. Size tells how often a clone was seen (once, few, many) or the class of an expanded clone, and some rows leave it out.

j_gene	v_gene	abundance	d_gene	CDR3aa	CDR3nt
TRBJ1-2	TRBV5-4	-	TRBD1	CASSSGQGYGYTF	TGTGCCAGCAGCTCCGGACAGGGCTATGGCTACACCTTC
TRBJ1-5	TRBV28	once	-	CASSLFEGPPFTQPQHF	TGTGCCAGCAGTTTATTTGAGGGACCCCCATTCACTCAGCCCCAGCATTTT
TRBJ2-1	TRBV2	-	-	CASSEGRGGNEQFF	TGTGCCAGCAGTGAGGGCCGAGGGGGGAATGAGCAGTTCTTC
TRBJ2-7	TRBV18	-	-	CASSPFSPSSSYEQYF	TGTGCCAGCTCCCCATTCTCGCCGTCAAGCTCCTACGAGCAGTACTTC
TRBJ1-4	TRBV28	-	-	CASSWGSSNEKLFF	TGTGCCAGCAGTTGGGGCAGCTCAAATGAAAAACTGTTTTTT
TRBJ2-2	TRBV7-9	-	TRBD2	CASSLRQRGGELFF	TGTGCCAGCAGCTTACGACAGCGGGGCGGGGAGCTGTTTTTT
TRBJ2-7	TRBV5-1	-	-	CASSLAPATPTRQYF	TGCGCCAGCAGCTTGGCCCCGGCCACCCCTACGAGGCAGTACTTC
TRBJ2-3	TRBV5-1	-	-	CASSSEGLPDTQYF	TGCGCCAGCAGCTCGGAGGGGTTACCAGATACGCAGTATTTT
TRBJ2-7	TRBV7-9	-	TRBD1	CASSDRVYEQYF	TGTGCCAGCAGCGACAGGGTCTACGAGCAGTACTTC
TRBJ2-7	TRBV6-6	-	TRBD2	CASSRTSGPTYEQYF	TGTGCCAGCAGTCGGACTAGCGGGCCGACCTACGAGCAGTACTTC
TRBJ2-7	TRBV4-3	-	-	CASSQDTPLGSHRSYEQYF	TGCGCCAGCAGCCAAGATACCCCCCTAGGTAGCCATCGCTCCTACGAGCAGTACTTC
TRBJ2-3	TRBV5-4	-	-	CASSSPGDGVDTQYF	TGTGCCAGCAGCAGCCCGGGAGATGGAGTAGATACGCAGTATTTT
TRBJ2-7	TRBV5-1	once	TRBD1	CASNRDRGVSEQYF	TGCGCCAGCAACAGAGACAGGGGGGTCTCCGAGCAGTACTTC
TRBJ2-3	TRBV14	-	-	CASSQGMRDTQYF	TGTGCCAGCAGCCAAGGAATGAGGGATACGCAGTATTTT
TRBJ2-3	TRBV9	-	TRBD2	CASSEAASGITDTQYF	TGTGCCAGCAGCGAGGCGGCTAGCGGGATAACAGATACGCAGTATTTT
TRBJ2-1	TRBV6-1	-	TRBD1	CASRPGQTYNEQFF	TGTGCCAGCAGACCGGGACAGACATACAATGAGCAGTTCTTC
TRBJ1-2	TRBV28	-	TRBD1	CASSQDRGENYGYTF	TGTGCCAGCAGTCAGGACAGGGGGGAGAACTATGGCTACACCTTC
TRBJ2-2	TRBV7-6	-	TRBD2	CASSLGWQREGLAGELFF	TGTGCCAGCAGCTTAGGGTGGCAGCGGGAGGGCCTGGCCGGGGAGCTGTTTTTT
TRBJ2-1	TRBV6-5	-	TRBD1	CASSYLYRGNYNEQFF	TGTGCCAGCAGTTACCTTTACAGGGGGAACTACAATGAGCAGTTCTTC
TRBJ1-1	TRBV6-5	-	-	CASRPPQEGEAFF	TGTGCCAGCAGGCCCCCCCAGGAGGGTGAAGCTTTCTTT
TRBJ1-5	TRBV6-1	-	-	CASSGGGNQPQHF	TGTGCCAGCAGTGGGGGGGGAAATCAGCCCCAGCATTTT
TRBJ2-5	TRBV27	-	TRBD2	CASSFRGGSLETQYF	TGTGCCAGCAGTTTTAGGGGCGGGAGTTTAGAGACCCAGTACTTC
TRBJ2-1	TRBV5-1	-	-	CASSFGGGPRYEQFF	TGCGCCAGCAGCTTTGGGGGCGGGCCGAGGTATGAGCAGTTCTTC
TRBJ2-3	TRBV5-1	-	-	CASSGGTAASTDTQYF	TGCGCCAGCAGCGGGGGGACAGCTGCTAGCACAGATACGCAGTATTTT
TRBJ2-3	TRBV7-8	-	TRBD2	CASSRTSKTDTQYF	TGTGCCAGCAGCCGGACTAGCAAAACAGATACGCAGTATTTT
TRBJ2-2	TRBV7-9	-	-	CASSSLATGELFF	TGTGCCAGCAGCTCACTAGCAACCGGGGAGCTGTTTTTT
TRBJ2-4	TRBV2	-	-	CASRKTGMAKNIQYF	TGTGCCAGCAGGAAGACGGGGATGGCCAAAAACATTCAGTACTTC
TRBJ2-3	TRBV5-6	-	-	CASSLPSTSQRTDTQYF	TGTGCCAGCAGCCTTCCCAGTACTAGCCAGCGCACAGATACGCAGTATTTT
TRBJ1-3	TRBV2	-	-	CATLEGNTIYF	TGTGCCACTCTTGAGGGAAACACCATATATTTT
TRBJ1-3	TRBV4-1	-	TRBD1	CASSQEDRAWNTIYF	TGCGCCAGCAGCCAAGAGGACAGGGCTTGGAACACCATATATTTT
TRBJ2-3	TRBV29-1	-	TRBD2	CSELAASTDTQYF	TGCAGCGAACTAGCGGCTAGCACAGATACGCAGTATTTT
TRBJ2-2	TRBV28	-	TRBD2	CASSVGLAVTGELFF	TGTGCCAGCAGTGTGGGACTAGCGGTTACCGGGGAGCTGTTTTTT
TRBJ2-1	TRBV30	-	-	CAWRGGGRKQFF	TGTGCCTGGAGGGGCGGAGGACGCAAGCAGTTCTTC
TRBJ1-1	TRBV28	-	-	CASSFRSPVTEAFF	TGTGCCAGCAGTTTTAGGAGCCCGGTAACTGAAGCTTTCTTT
TRBJ1-2	TRBV10-3	-	-	CAISERDGYGYTF	TGTGCCATCAGTGAACGGGACGGCTATGGCTACACCTTC
TRBJ2-3	TRBV10-3	-	TRBD2	CAISGAGGGTDTQYF	TGTGCCATCAGTGGGGCGGGAGGGGGCACAGATACGCAGTATTTT
TRBJ1-5	TRBV28	-	TRBD1	CASSPGTGGYQPQHF	TGTGCCAGCAGTCCCGGGACAGGGGGCTACCAGCCCCAGCATTTT
TRBJ2-7	TRBV6-5	-	-	CASSNHDRPYEQYF	TGTGCCAGCAGTAACCACGACAGGCCTTACGAGCAGTACTTC
TRBJ2-7	TRBV18	-	-	CASSPRAGFSYEQYF	TGTGCCAGCTCACCACGGGCGGGTTTCAGCTACGAGCAGTACTTC
TRBJ2-7	TRBV4-2	-	TRBD1	CASSPNTGTGGTSYEQYF	TGTGCCAGCAGCCCTAATACCGGGACAGGGGGAACCTCCTACGAGCAGTACTTC
TRBJ2-2	TRBV19	-	TRBD2	CASSLTSSGAGELFF	TGTGCCAGTAGTTTAACCTCTAGCGGGGCCGGGGAGCTGTTTTTT
TRBJ2-3	TRBV7-9	-	TRBD2	CASSPISGGELTDTQYF	TGTGCCAGCAGTCCCATCTCCGGGGGGGAATTAACAGATACGCAGTATTTT
TRBJ2-1	TRBV4-3	-	TRBD2	CASSQSPSVAGGINEQFF	TGCGCCAGCAGCCAATCCCCATCGGTAGCGGGAGGGATCAATGAGCAGTTCTTC
TRBJ1-1	TRBV7-9	-	-	CASSLFRSLNTEAFF	TGTGCCAGCAGCTTATTCAGGTCCCTGAATACTGAAGCTTTCTTT
TRBJ2-2	TRBV7-3	-	TRBD2	CASSSGLARLPGELFF	TGTGCCAGCAGCTCCGGACTAGCCCGCCTCCCCGGGGAGCTGTTTTTT
TRBJ1-4	TRBV5-4	-	-	CASSLGPFSRLEKLFF	TGTGCCAGCAGCTTGGGGCCCTTCTCCCGGTTGGAAAAACTGTTTTTT
TRBJ2-3	TRBV28	once	TRBD1	CASSTGDRPDTQYF	TGTGCCAGCAGTACAGGGGATAGGCCAGATACGCAGTATTTT
TRBJ1-2	TRBV2	-	-	CASSEAGRGPGYTF	TGTGCCAGCAGTGAAGCAGGGCGGGGGCCCGGCTACACCTTC
TRBJ2-7	TRBV5-1	once	-	CASSLDGHPGRTYEQYF	TGCGCCAGCAGCTTGGACGGTCACCCGGGACGGACCTACGAGCAGTACTTC
TRBJ2-6	TRBV7-9	-	-	CASSLVTAPRFGANVLTF	TGTGCCAGCAGCTTAGTGACCGCCCCTCGCTTTGGGGCCAACGTCCTGACTTTC
TRBJ2-1	TRBV11-2	few	-	CASSNFMGYNEQFF	TGTGCCAGCAGCAACTTTATGGGTTACAATGAGCAGTTCTTC
TRBJ2-7	TRBV28	few	-	CASSFPATYEQYF	TGTGCCAGCAGTTTCCCCGCCACCTACGAGCAGTACTTC
TRBJ1-3	TRBV28	-	-	CASSVPSGNTIYF	TGTGCCAGCAGTGTCCCATCTGGAAACACCATATATTTT
TRBJ1-3	TRBV28	once	-	CASSKYRALGNTIYF	TGTGCCAGCAGTAAATACAGGGCCCTTGGAAACACCATATATTTT
TRBJ1-1	TRBV21-1	-	-	CASPARGRGGPTEAFF	TGTGCCAGCCCCGCCAGGGGTAGGGGGGGCCCCACTGAAGCTTTCTTT
TRBJ2-3	TRBV28	-	-	CASNPSGSTDTQYF	TGTGCCAGCAATCCCAGCGGGAGCACAGATACGCAGTATTTT